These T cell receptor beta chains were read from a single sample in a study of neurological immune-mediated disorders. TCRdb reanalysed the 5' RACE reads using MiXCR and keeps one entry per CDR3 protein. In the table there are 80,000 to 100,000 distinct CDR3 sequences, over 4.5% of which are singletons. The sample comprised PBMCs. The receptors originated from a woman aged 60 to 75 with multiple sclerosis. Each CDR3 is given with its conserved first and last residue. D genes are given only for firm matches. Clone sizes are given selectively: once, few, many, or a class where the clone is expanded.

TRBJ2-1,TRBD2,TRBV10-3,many,TGTGCCATCAGTGAGGGGTCCGGCGGGGGGGCCTTGAATGAGCAGTTCTTC,CAISEGSGGGALNEQFF
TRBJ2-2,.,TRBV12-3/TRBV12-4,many,TGTGCCAGCAGTACCCTCAGTAAGTCTGGGGAGCTGTTTTTT,CASSTLSKSGELFF
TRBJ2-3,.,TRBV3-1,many,TGTGCCAGCAGCCAAGGGGGGTTCAATACGCAGTATTTT,CASSQGGFNTQYF
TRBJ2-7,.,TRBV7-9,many,TGTGCCAGCAGCCAGAGGGGGACCTACGAGCAGTACTTC,CASSQRGTYEQYF
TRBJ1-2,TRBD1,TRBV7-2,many,TGTGCCAGCAGCCGAGGGGGCGTATCTGGATTTAATGGCTACACCTTC,CASSRGGVSGFNGYTF
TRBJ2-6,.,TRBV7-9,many,TGTGCCAGCAGCCCCGGGGATGGGGCCAACGTCCTGACTTTC,CASSPGDGANVLTF
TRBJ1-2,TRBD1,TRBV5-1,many,TGCGCCAGCAGCGTTGAGACAGGGGACTATGGCTACACCTTC,CASSVETGDYGYTF
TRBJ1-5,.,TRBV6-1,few,TGTGCCAGCAGACAGCTCCAGCCCCAGCATTTT,CASRQLQPQHF
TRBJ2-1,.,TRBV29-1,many,TGCAGCGTTGCTTCGGGCCCCAATGAGCAGTTCTTC,CSVASGPNEQFF
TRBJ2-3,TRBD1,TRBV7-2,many,TGTGCCAGCAGCTCAGGGACAGGGTTGGATACGCAGTATTTT,CASSSGTGLDTQYF
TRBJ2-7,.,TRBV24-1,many,TGTGCCACCAGTGACCCACGTGGAAGTGAGCAGTACTTC,CATSDPRGSEQYF
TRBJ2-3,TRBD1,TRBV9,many,TGTGCCAGCAGCTTCAGGGGGGATACGCAGTATTTT,CASSFRGDTQYF
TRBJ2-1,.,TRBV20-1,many,TGCAGTGCTAGAGGTGGCGGCAATGAGCAGTTCTTC,CSARGGGNEQFF
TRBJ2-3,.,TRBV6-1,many,TGTGCCGGAGGGACAAGCACAGATACGCAGTATTTT,CAGGTSTDTQYF
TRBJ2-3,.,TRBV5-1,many,TGCGCCAGCAGCCGGTCTGGACTTAACACAGATACGCAGTATTTT,CASSRSGLNTDTQYF
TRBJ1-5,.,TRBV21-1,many,TGTGCCACTCAATGCCGGGGACTTCTCGGGGGCCGTAAGGGCCCCAATACTCAGCCCCAGCATTTT,CATQCRGLLGGRKGPNTQPQHF
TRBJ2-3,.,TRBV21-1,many,TGTGCCAGCAGCAAAGGACGACTCCCGGGGGCATATACGCAGTATTTT,CASSKGRLPGAYTQYF
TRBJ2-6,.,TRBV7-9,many,TGTGCCAGCAGCTTTTTCCCCCGGACTTCCCTCTCTGGGGCCAACGTCCTGACTTTC,CASSFFPRTSLSGANVLTF
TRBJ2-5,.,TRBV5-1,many,TGCGCCAGCAGCTTGGCCTTGGGCGGGGAAGAGACCCAGTACTTC,CASSLALGGEETQYF
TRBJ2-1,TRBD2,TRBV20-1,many,TGCAGTGCTAGACAGTTAGCGGGGGTGAATGAGCAGTTCTTC,CSARQLAGVNEQFF
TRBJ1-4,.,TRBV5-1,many,TGCGCCAGCAGCCCGGGCGGAGCCAAAGAAAAACTGTTTTTT,CASSPGGAKEKLFF
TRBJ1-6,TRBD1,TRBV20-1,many,TGCAGTGCTACCGACCGACAGGGGTTAGCCTCACCCCTCCACTTT,CSATDRQGLASPLHF
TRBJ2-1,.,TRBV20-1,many,TGCAGTGCTAGAGATGGTTCGGGGTTTCCCCACAATGAGCAGTTCTTC,CSARDGSGFPHNEQFF
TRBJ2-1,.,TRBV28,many,TGTGCCAGCAGTCGCGGGACATCGGAGCAGTTCTTC,CASSRGTSEQFF
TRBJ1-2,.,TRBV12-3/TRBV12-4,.,TGTGCCAGCAGTTTACGGGGGCCGAACTATGGCTACACCTTC,CASSLRGPNYGYTF
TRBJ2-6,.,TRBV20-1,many,TGCAGTGCTAGCCCCTCGGGAGCCTCATTCTCTGGGGCCAACGTCCTGACTTTC,CSASPSGASFSGANVLTF
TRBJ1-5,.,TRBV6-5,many,TGTGCCAGCAGCGGACAGTTCAATCAGCCCCAGCATTTT,CASSGQFNQPQHF
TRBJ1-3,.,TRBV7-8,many,TGTGCCAGCAGCCCCCAAACTACAGGGTCAGGAAACACCATATATTTT,CASSPQTTGSGNTIYF
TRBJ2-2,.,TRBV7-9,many,TGTGCCAGCAACCCCCCACCGAACACCGGGGAGCTGTTTTTT,CASNPPPNTGELFF
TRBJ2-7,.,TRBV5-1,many,TGCGCCAGCAGCTTGGTTAGGGGGGGCAACGAGCAGTACTTC,CASSLVRGGNEQYF
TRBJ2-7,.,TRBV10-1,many,TGCGCCAGCAGTCAAACAGGGTCCTACGAGCAGTACTTC,CASSQTGSYEQYF
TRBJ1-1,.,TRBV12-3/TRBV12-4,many,TGTGCCAGCGTTAGGCTTGCGGTAACCACTGAAGCTTTCTTT,CASVRLAVTTEAFF
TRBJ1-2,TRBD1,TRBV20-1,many,TGCAGTGCTTACACGCAGGGGGCGAAGGGCTACACCTTC,CSAYTQGAKGYTF